This is a list of T cell receptor beta chains from one sample in a study of T cell responses to AZD1222 COVID-19 vaccine. The assay was immunoSEQ multiplex PCR, and TCRdb's table has in-frame clones only and misses some. This sample has about 120,000 clones, with around nine tenths found just once. The sample here was peripheral blood, taken on day 0 of AZD1222 vaccination. These TCRs come from an adult in good health. Each CDR3 is given with its conserved first and last residue. The order of the fields is CDR3 protein, CDR3 DNA, V gene, clone size, D gene, J gene. The D gene is left open where the match is weak. For some rows the clone size is stated as once, few or many, or as a class when expanded; others skip it.

CDR3: CASSLGGVNTEAFF
DNA: TGTGCCAGCAGCTTAGGGGGGGTTAACACTGAAGCTTTCTTT
V: TRBV7-2
size: .
D: .
J: TRBJ1-1

CDR3: CASSLDRDLAGQFF
DNA: TGTGCCAGCAGCCTAGATAGAGACCTCGCTGGGCAGTTCTTC
V: TRBV7-2
size: .
D: .
J: TRBJ2-1

CDR3: CASRLTGTGSIGAGWNTIYF
DNA: TGTGCCAGTAGACTTACCGGGACAGGGAGTATCGGGGCAGGATGGAACACCATATATTTT
V: TRBV19
size: .
D: TRBD1
J: TRBJ1-3

CDR3: CASSKPGTSTDTQYF
DNA: TGTGCCAGCAGTAAACCGGGGACGAGCACAGATACGCAGTATTTT
V: TRBV27
size: .
D: .
J: TRBJ2-3

CDR3: CASSQDLGDGYTF
DNA: TGCGCCAGCAGCCAAGATCTAGGGGATGGCTACACCTTC
V: TRBV4-3
size: .
D: .
J: TRBJ1-2

CDR3: CASSQGGTVFYNEQFF
DNA: TGTGCCAGCAGCCAAGGAGGGACAGTATTCTACAATGAGCAGTTCTTC
V: TRBV4-2
size: .
D: TRBD1
J: TRBJ2-1

CDR3: CASNLRTGGKDTQYF
DNA: TGTGCCAGCAACCTCCGGACAGGGGGCAAAGATACGCAGTATTTT
V: TRBV28
size: .
D: TRBD1
J: TRBJ2-3

CDR3: CAWSAGQGGEKLFF
DNA: TGTGCCTGGAGTGCCGGTCAGGGTGGCGAAAAACTGTTTTTT
V: TRBV30
size: .
D: .
J: TRBJ1-4

CDR3: CASSPRTSSYEQYF
DNA: TGTGCCAGCAGCCCCCGGACTAGCTCCTACGAGCAGTACTTC
V: TRBV9
size: few
D: TRBD2
J: TRBJ2-7

CDR3: CASSRDLNTEAFF
DNA: TGTGCCAGCAGCCGAGATTTAAACACTGAAGCTTTCTTT
V: TRBV9
size: .
D: .
J: TRBJ1-1

CDR3: CASGTGGRETQYF
DNA: TGTGCCAGCGGGACAGGGGGGCGAGAGACCCAGTACTTC
V: TRBV12-3/TRBV12-4
size: .
D: TRBD1
J: TRBJ2-5

CDR3: CASSWSTNEKLFF
DNA: TGTGCCAGCAGCTGGTCAACTAATGAAAAACTGTTTTTT
V: TRBV12-3/TRBV12-4
size: .
D: .
J: TRBJ1-4

CDR3: CACQGRLAYEQYF
DNA: TGTGCGTGCCAGGGTCGACTAGCCTACGAGCAGTACTTC
V: TRBV10-3
size: few
D: .
J: TRBJ2-7

CDR3: CASSRNVGTGELFF
DNA: TGTGCCAGCAGCCGTAACGTGGGGACCGGGGAGCTGTTTTTT
V: TRBV16
size: .
D: .
J: TRBJ2-2

CDR3: CASSQWDTGELFF
DNA: TGTGCCAGCAGTCAATGGGACACCGGGGAGCTGTTTTTT
V: TRBV12-3/TRBV12-4
size: few
D: .
J: TRBJ2-2

CDR3: CATSRGLMEPQHF
DNA: TGTGCCACCAGCAGAGGGTTAATGGAGCCCCAGCATTTT
V: TRBV15
size: .
D: .
J: TRBJ1-5